This T cell receptor (beta chain) was captured by sequencing in a study of blood T cells in healthy people across ages. PCR was performed a second time for about 6 to 12 cycles using a sample-barcoded 5' primer and a J-beta primer mix. Each CDR3 protein gets one entry after TCRdb re-called the 5' RACE reads with MiXCR. The table has around 1,000,000 distinct CDR3 sequences, around two fifths seen once. The CDR3 is 16 amino acids. Germline trimming cut 8 bases from V and 2 bases from J; bases unmatched to any gene: 10. Germline CDR1 reads SQVTM; CDR2 reads ANQGSEA. The sample was blood. This TCR was recovered from a man between 18 and 35 years old in good health. The chain couples TRBV29-1 to TRBJ2-5; 14 positions agree with TRBD2. The CDR3 reads CSTTGTSGGPQETQYF. DNA for the CDR3: TGCAGCACCACCGGGACTAGCGGGGGCCCACAAGAGACCCAGTACTTC.